This T cell receptor beta chain stems from a study of cytomegalovirus exposure and HLA in healthy donors. The study, taken as a whole, reports: It was confirmed in vitro that a few of the CMV-associated chains were specific for CMV antigens. The listing of roughly 160 TCR beta chains classed them as cytomegalovirus-associated. The tendency of first-cohort TCR clusters to co-occur in the 90 to 150 validation repertoires was the finding of a later analysis.

This CDR3 comprises 14 residues. The ends were cut back, 3 bases at V and 0 bases at J, with 6 bases in the middle. The germline CDR1 and CDR2 sequences are MDHEN and SYDVKM. The donors were part of the validation cohort of more than 90 subjects. That cohort was separate from the first cohort, which comprised under 700 subjects. On this clone itself: Its matching antigen is unknown.

Clones were sequenced by immunoSEQ multiplex PCR, and TCRdb holds only the in-frame ones, with some missing. The table includes hundreds of thousands of clones, roughly 85% detected once. The TCR originated in a woman younger than 35 in good health and CMV-seronegative. The specimen was PBMCs. The rearrangement uses TRBV28 and TRBJ2-4; no clear D. The CDR3 sequence is CASSLSSAKNIQYF. CDR3 DNA: TGTGCCAGCAGTTTGTCATCAGCCAAAAACATTCAGTACTTC.